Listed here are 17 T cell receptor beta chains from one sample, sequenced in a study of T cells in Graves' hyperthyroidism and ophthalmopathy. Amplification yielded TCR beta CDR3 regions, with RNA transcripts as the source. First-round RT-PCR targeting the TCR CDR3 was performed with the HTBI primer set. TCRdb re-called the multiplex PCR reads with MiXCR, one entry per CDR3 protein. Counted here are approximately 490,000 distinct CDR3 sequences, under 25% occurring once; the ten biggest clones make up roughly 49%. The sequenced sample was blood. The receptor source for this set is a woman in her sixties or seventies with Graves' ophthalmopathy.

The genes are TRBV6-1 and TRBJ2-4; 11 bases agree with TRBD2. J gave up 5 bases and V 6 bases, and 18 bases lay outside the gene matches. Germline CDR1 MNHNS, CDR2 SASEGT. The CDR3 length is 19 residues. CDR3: CASRSGGTSGYGAENIQYF. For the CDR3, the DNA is TGTGCCAGCAGGTCTGGGGGGACTAGCGGATATGGGGCAGAAAACATTCAGTACTTC.

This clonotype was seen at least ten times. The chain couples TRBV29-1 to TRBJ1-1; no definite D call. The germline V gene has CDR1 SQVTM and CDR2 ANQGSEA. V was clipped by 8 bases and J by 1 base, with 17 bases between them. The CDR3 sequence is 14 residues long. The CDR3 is CSSSGRLGNTEAFF. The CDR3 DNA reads TGCAGCAGTAGTGGGAGGTTGGGGAACACTGAAGCTTTCTTT.

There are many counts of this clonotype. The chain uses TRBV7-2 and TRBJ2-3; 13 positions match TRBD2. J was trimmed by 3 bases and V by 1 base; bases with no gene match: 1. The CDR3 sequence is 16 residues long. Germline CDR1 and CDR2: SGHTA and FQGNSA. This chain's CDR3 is CASSLGGLAGTDTQYF. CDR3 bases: TGTGCCAGCAGCTTAGGGGGACTAGCGGGAACAGATACGCAGTATTTT.

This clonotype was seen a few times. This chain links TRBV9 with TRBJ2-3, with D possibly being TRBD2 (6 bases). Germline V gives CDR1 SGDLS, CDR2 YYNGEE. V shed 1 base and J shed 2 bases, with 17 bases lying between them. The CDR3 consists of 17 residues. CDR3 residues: CASSVTGLAINTDTQYF. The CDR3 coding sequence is TGTGCCAGCAGCGTAACGGGGCTAGCGATCAACACAGATACGCAGTATTTT.

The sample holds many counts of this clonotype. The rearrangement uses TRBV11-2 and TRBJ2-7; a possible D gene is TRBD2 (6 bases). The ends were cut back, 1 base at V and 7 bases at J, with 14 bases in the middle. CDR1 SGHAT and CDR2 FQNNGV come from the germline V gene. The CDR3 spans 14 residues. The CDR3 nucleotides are TGTGCCAGCAGCTTAGCACAGACTAGTGGTGAGCAGTACTTC. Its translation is CASSLAQTSGEQYF.

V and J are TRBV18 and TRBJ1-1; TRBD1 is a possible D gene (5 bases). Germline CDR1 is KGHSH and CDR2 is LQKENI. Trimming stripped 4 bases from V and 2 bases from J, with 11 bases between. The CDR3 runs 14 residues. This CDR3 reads CASSHQTENTEAFF. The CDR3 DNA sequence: TGTGCCAGCTCACACCAGACAGAAAACACTGAAGCTTTCTTT.

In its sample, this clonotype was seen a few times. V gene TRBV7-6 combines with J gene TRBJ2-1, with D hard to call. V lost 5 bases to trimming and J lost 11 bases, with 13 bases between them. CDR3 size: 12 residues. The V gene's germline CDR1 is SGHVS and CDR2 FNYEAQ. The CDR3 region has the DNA TGTGCCAGCAGCCAGAGAAACGGACAGCAGTTCTTC. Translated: CASSQRNGQQFF.

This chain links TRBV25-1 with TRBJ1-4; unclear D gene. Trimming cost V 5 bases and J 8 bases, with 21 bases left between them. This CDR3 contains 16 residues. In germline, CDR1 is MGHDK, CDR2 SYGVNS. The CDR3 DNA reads TGTGCCAGCAGTCTTAACCGGGCCACCAAGGGCGAAAAACTGTTTTTT. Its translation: CASSLNRATKGEKLFF. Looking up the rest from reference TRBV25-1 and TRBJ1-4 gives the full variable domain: EADIYQTPRYLVIGTGKKITLECSQTMGHDKMYWYQQDPGMELHLIHYSYGVNSTEKGDLSSESTVSRIRTEHFPLTLESARPSHTSQYLCASSLNRATKGEKLFFGSGTQLSVL.

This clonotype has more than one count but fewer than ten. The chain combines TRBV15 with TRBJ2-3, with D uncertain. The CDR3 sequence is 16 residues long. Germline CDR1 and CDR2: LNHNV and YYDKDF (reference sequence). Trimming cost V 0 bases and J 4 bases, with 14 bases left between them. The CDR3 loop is CATSRDPPKGPDTQYF. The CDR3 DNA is TGTGCCACCAGCAGAGATCCTCCCAAAGGTCCAGATACGCAGTATTTT.

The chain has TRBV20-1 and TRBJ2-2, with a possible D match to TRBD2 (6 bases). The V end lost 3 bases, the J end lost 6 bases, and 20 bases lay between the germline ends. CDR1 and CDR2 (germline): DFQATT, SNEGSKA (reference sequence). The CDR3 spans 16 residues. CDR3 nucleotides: TGCAGTGCTAGGACTAGGGGTACCTTTCGTCCCGGGGAGCTGTTTTTT. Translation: CSARTRGTFRPGELFF.

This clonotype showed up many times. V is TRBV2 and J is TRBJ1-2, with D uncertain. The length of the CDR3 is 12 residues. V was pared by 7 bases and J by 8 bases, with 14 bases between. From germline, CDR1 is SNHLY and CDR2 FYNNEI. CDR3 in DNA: TGTGCCAGCACCGCACAAAGACCGGGCTACACCTTC. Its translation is CASTAQRPGYTF.

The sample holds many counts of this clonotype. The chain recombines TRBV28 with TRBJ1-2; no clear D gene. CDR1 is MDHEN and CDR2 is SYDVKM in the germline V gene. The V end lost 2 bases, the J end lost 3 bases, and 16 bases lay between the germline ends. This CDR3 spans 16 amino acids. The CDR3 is CASSLHPGRSYYGYTF. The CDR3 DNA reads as TGTGCCAGCAGTTTACATCCGGGCAGGTCCTACTATGGCTACACCTTC.

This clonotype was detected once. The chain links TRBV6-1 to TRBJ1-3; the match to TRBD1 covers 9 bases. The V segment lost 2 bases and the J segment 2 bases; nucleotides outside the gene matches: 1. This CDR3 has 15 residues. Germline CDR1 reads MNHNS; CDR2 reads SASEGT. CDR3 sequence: CASSERDRAGNTIYF. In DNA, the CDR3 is TGTGCCAGCAGTGAACGGGACAGGGCTGGAAACACCATATATTTT.

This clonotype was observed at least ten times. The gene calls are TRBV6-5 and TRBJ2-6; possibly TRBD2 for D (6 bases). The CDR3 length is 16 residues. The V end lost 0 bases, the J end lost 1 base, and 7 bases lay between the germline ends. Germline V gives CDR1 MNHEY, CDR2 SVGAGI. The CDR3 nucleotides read TGTGCCAGCAGTTACTCAGGAGGGTCTGGGGCCAACGTCCTGACTTTC. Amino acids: CASSYSGGSGANVLTF.

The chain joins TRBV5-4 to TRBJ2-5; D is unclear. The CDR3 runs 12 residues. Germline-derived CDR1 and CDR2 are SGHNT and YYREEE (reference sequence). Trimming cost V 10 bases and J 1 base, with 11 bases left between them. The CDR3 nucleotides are TGTGCCGCCGGCGGCAGCCAAGAGACCCAGTACTTC. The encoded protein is CAAGGSQETQYF.

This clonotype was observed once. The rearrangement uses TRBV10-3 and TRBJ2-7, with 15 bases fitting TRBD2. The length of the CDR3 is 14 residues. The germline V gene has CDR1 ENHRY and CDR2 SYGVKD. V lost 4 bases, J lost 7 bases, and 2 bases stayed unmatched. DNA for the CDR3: TGTGCCATCAGTGGGACTAGCGGGGGGGGTGAGCAGTACTTC. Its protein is CAISGTSGGGEQYF.

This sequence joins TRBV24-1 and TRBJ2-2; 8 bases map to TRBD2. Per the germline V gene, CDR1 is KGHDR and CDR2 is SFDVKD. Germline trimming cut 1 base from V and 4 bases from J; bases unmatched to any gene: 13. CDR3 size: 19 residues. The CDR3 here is CATSDFWAGGPGGTGELFF. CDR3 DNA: TGTGCCACCAGTGATTTTTGGGCGGGAGGACCAGGAGGCACCGGGGAGCTGTTTTTT.